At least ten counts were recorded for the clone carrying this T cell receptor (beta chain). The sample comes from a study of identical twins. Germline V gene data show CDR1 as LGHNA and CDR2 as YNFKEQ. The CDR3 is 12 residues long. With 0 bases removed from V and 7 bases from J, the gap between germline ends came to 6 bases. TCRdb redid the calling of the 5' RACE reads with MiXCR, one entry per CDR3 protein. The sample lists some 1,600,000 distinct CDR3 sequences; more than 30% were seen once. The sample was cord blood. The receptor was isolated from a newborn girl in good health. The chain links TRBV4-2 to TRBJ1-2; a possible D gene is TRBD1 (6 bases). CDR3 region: CASSQEGGGYTF. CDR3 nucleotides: TGTGCCAGCAGCCAAGAAGGGGGTGGCTACACCTTC.